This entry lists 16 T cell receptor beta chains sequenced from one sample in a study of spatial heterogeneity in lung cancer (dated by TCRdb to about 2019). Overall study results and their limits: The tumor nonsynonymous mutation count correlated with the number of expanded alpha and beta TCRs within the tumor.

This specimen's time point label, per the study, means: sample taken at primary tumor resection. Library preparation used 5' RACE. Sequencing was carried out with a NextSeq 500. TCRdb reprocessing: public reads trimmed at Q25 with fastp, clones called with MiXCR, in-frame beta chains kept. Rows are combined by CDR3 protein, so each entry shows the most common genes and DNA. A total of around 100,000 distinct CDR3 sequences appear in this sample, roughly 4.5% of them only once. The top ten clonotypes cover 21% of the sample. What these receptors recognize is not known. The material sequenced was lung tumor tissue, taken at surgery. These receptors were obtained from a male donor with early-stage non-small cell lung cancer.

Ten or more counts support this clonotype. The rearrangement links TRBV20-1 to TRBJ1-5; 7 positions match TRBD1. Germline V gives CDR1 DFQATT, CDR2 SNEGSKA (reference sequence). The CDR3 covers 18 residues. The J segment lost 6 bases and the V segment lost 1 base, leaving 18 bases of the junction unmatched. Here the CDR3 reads CSARVTGAGSGTIQPQHF. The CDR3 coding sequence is TGCAGTGCTAGAGTTACAGGGGCGGGTTCGGGCACAATTCAGCCCCAGCATTTT.

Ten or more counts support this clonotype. CDR3 bases: TGTGCCAGCAGTTACTCGATGGGGGGGCCCTTTGGCTGGGAGACCCAGTACTTC. Protein: CASSYSMGGPFGWETQYF. The chain is built from TRBV6-6 and TRBJ2-5; TRBD2 is a possible D gene (7 bases). V was shortened by 0 bases and J by 5 bases, with 22 bases between the two germline ends. CDR3 length: 18 amino acids. From germline, CDR1 is MNHNY and CDR2 SVGAGI (reference sequence).

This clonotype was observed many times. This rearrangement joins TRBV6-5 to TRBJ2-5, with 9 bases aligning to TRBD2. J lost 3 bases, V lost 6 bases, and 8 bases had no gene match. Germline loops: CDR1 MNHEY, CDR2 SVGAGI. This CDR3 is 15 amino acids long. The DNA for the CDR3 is TGTGCCAGCAGATCCCGAGCGGGAGGTGAAGAGACCCAGTACTTC. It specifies CASRSRAGGEETQYF.

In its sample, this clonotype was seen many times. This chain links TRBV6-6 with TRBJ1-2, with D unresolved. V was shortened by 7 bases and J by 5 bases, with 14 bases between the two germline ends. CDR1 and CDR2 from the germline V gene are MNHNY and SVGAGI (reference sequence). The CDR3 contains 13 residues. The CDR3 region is CASTLTLGYGYTF. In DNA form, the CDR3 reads TGTGCCAGCACCCTAACCCTGGGGTATGGCTACACCTTC.

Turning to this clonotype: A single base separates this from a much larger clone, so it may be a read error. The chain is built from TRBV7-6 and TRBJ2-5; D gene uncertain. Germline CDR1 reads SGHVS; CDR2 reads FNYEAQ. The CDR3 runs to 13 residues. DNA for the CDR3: TGTGCCAGCAGTTGGGGAACCTCCAAGACCCGGTACTTC. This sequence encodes CASSWGTSKTRYF.

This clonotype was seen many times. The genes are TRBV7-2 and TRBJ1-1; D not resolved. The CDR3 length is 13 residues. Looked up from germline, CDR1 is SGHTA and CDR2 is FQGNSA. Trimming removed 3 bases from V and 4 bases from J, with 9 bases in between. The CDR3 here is CASSFSQVTEAFF. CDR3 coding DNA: TGTGCCAGCAGCTTTTCTCAGGTCACTGAAGCTTTCTTT.

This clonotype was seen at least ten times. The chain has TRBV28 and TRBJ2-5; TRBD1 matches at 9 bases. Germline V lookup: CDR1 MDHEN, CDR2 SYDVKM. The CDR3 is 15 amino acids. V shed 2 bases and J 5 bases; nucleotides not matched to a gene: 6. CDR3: CASSLLGQGLETQYF. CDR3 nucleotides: TGTGCCAGCAGTTTACTGGGACAGGGATTGGAGACCCAGTACTTC.

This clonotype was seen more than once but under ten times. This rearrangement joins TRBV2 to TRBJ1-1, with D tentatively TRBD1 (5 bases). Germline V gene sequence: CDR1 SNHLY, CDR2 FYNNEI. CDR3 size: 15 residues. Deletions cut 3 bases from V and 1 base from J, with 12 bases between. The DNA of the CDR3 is TGTGCCAGCAGTGACCAGGGACCTACGAACACTGAAGCTTTCTTT. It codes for CASSDQGPTNTEAFF.

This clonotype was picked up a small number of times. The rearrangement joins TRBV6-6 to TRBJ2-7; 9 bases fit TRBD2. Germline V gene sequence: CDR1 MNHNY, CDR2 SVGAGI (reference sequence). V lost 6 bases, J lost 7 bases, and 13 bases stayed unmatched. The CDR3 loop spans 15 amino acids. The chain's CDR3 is CASSPLLAGVREQYF. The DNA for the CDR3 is TGTGCCAGCAGCCCACTATTAGCGGGAGTTCGGGAGCAGTACTTC.

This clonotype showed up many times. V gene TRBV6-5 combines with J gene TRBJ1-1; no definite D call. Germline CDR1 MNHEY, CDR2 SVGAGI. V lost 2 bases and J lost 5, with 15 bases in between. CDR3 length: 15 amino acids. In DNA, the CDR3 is TGTGCCAGCAGTTACAATATGCGGTCGGGGACTGAAGCTTTCTTT. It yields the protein CASSYNMRSGTEAFF.

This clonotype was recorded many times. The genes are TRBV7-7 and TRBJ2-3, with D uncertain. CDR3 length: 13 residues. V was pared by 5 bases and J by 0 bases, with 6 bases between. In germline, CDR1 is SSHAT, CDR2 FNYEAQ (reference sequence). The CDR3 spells CASSVGSTDTQYF. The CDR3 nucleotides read TGTGCCAGCAGCGTGGGGAGCACAGATACGCAGTATTTT.

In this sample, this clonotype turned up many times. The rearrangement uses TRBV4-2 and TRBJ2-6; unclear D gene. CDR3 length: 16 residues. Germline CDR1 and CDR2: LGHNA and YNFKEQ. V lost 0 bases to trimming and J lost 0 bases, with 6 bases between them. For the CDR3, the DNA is TGTGCCAGCAGCCAAGACGGTAGCTCTGGGGCCAACGTCCTGACTTTC. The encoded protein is CASSQDGSSGANVLTF.

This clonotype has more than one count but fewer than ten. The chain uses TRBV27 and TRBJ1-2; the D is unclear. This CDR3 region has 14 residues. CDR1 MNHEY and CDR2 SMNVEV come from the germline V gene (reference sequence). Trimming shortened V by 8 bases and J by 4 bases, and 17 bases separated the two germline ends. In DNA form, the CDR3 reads TGTGCCAGCGGGGAAATTGGACCGGTCTATGGCTACACCTTC. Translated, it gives CASGEIGPVYGYTF.

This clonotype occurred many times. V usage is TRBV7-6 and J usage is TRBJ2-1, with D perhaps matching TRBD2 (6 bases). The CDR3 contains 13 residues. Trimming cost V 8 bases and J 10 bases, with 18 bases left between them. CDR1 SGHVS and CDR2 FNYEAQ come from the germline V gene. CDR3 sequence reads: CASRARESQEQFF. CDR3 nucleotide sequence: TGTGCCAGCCGGGCCCGGGAGTCTCAGGAGCAGTTCTTC.

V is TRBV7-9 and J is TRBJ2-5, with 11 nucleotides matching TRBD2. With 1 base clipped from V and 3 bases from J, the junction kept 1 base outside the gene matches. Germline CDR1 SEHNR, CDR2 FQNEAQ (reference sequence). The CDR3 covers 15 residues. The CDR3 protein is CASSLELAGEETQYF. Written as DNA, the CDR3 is TGTGCCAGCAGCTTAGAACTAGCGGGAGAAGAGACCCAGTACTTC.

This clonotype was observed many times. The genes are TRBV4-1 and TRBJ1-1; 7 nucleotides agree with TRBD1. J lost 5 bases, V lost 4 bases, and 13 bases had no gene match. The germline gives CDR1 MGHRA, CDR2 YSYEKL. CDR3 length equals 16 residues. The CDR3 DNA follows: TGCGCCAGCAGCCTTATCGCGACAGGGAGGGGAACTGAAGCTTTCTTT. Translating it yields CASSLIATGRGTEAFF.